This TCR beta chain emerged from a study of cytomegalovirus exposure and HLA in healthy donors. Findings of the study overall: Cytomegalovirus status, reportedly, was diagnosed with high specificity and sensitivity by the classifier.

Measured with immunoSEQ multiplex PCR; TCRdb has only the in-frame clones, and not every one. Of more than 300,000 clones in the sample, 86% were seen once. Trimming stripped 1 base from V and 3 bases from J, with 10 bases between. Germline CDR1 reads SGHVS; CDR2 reads FNYEAQ. The CDR3 sequence is 15 residues long. Note on this clone: What it binds is not known.

The chain combines TRBV7-6 with TRBJ2-1, with D maybe TRBD2 (6 bases). The sample comprised PBMCs. The receptor was derived from a woman aged 18-35 years in good health and CMV-seronegative. CDR3 loop: CASSLGGGDYNEQFF. CDR3 in DNA: TGTGCCAGCAGCTTAGGGGGCGGGGACTACAATGAGCAGTTCTTC.